This TCR beta chain was observed in a study of shared clonotypes between healthy human individuals. The study's findings and limits: Roughly 4.6% of naive CD4 clonotypes were common to several donors.

Germline loops: CDR1 SGHDN, CDR2 FVKESK. V was clipped by 3 bases and J by 2 bases, with 7 bases between them. The CDR3 runs 13 residues. Donors, without exception, were Caucasian adults residing in Nashville, Tennessee. Sequenced by immunoSEQ multiplex PCR; TCRdb stores in-frame clones only, minus some. The top ten hold approximately 2% of the sample, which has 650,000 to 750,000 clones, about two thirds seen once. Note on this clone: No antigen is known for it.

Sequences were obtained from memory CD4+ T cells sorted from blood. Sample subset: CD45RA-negative fraction. This receptor was obtained from a woman under 40 in good health. V is TRBV14 and J is TRBJ1-2; D is unresolved. This CDR3 is CASSQAANYGYTF. CDR3 sequence (DNA): TGTGCCAGCAGCCAGGCCGCCAACTATGGCTACACCTTC.